Here is one T cell receptor beta chain with its context. Trimming took 4 bases from V and 0 from J, leaving 3 bases between them. The CDR3 covers 13 residues. CDR1 and CDR2 (germline): SGHTA, FQGNSA. Time point here: sample taken at primary tumor resection. A total of approximately 69 untreated early-stage non-small cell lung cancer patients served as donors. In each case, whole RNA from tumor, nontumor lung or frozen PBMC was sequenced unsorted. The source of the sample is a study of spatial heterogeneity in lung cancer. TCRdb processed the 5' RACE reads anew with MiXCR; each CDR3 protein has one entry. The table shows more than 60,000 distinct CDR3 sequences, with about 5.9% occurring only once.

This rearrangement joins TRBV7-2 to TRBJ2-2; D unresolved. The TCR was taken from a female donor with early-stage non-small cell lung cancer. The sequencing here drew on PBMCs, taken at surgery. CDR3 nucleotide sequence: TGTGCCAGCAGCTCCCCGAACACCGGGGAGCTGTTTTTT. As protein: CASSSPNTGELFF.